This T cell receptor (beta chain) derives from a study of blood T cell repertoires in COVID-19. Sequencing was performed with immunoSEQ multiplex PCR; in TCRdb, only in-frame clones are kept and a portion is missing. The table includes roughly 12,000 clones, roughly 91% detected once. Trimming shortened V by 2 bases and J by 2 bases, and 10 bases separated the two germline ends. Germline loops: CDR1 KGHSH, CDR2 LQKENI. This CDR3 has 15 amino acids. The V and J genes are TRBV18 and TRBJ1-3; the D gene is possibly TRBD1 (5 bases). This receptor was identified in a woman in her 70s with active COVID-19. Specimen: peripheral blood. The CDR3 DNA reads TGTGCCAGCTCACCAAGTCTAGGGGCTGGAAACACCATATATTTT. Translating it yields CASSPSLGAGNTIYF.